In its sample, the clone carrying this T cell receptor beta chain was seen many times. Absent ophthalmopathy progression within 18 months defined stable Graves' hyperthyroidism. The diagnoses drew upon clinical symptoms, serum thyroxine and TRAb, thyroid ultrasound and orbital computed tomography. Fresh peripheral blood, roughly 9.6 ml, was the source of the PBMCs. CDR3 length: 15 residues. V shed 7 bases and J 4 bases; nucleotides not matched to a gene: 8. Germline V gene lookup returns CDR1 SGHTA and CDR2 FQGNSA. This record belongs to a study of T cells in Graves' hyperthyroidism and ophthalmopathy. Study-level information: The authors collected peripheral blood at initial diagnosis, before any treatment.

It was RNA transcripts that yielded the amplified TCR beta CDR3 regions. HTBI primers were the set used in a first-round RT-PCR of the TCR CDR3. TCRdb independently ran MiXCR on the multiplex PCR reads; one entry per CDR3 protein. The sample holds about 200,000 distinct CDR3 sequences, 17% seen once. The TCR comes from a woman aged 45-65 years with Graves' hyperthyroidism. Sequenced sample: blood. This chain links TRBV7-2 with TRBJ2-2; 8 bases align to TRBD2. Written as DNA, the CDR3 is TGTGCCAGCAACCCTCCTAGCGGGCTCACCGGGGAGCTGTTTTTT. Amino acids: CASNPPSGLTGELFF.